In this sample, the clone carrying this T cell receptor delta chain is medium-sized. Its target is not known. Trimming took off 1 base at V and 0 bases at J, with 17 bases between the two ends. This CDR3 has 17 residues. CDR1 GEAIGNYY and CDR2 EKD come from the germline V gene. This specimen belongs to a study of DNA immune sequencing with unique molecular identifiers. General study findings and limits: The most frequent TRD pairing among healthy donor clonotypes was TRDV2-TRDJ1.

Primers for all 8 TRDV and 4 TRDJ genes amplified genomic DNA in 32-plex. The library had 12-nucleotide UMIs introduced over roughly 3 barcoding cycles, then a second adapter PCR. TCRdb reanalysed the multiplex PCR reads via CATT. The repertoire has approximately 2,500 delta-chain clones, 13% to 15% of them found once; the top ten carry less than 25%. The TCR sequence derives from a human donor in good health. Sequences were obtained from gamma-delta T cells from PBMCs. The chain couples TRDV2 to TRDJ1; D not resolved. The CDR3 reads CACDTLSAGENTDKLIF. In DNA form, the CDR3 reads TGTGCCTGTGACACTCTGTCAGCGGGAGAGAACACCGATAAACTCATCTTT.